The T cell receptor beta chain described here comes from a study of high-grade serous ovarian cancer treatment subgroups. The study's findings and limits: Spatial context was lost because tumors were sequenced in bulk.

Tumor samples were taken before definitive surgery or chemotherapy. The junction had 3 bases not matched to a gene; V was cut back by 5 bases and J by 5 bases. The CDR3 runs 13 residues. Germline V gene data show CDR1 as SNHLY and CDR2 as FYNNEI. This clone was detected only a few times. Its antigen is still unknown. Measured with immunoSEQ multiplex PCR; TCRdb has only the in-frame clones, and not every one. The sample shows 30,000 or so clones, around 84% of them seen only once. The V call is TRBV2, the J call TRBJ1-5, with 7 bases lining up with TRBD1. The origin of this receptor is a human donor with high-grade serous ovarian cancer. The specimen sequenced was tumor tissue. The CDR3 here is CASSYRGDQPQHF. The CDR3 coding sequence is TGTGCCAGCAGTTACAGGGGAGATCAGCCCCAGCATTTT.